These 5 T cell receptor beta chains share one sample of origin, sequenced in a study of shared clonotypes between healthy human individuals. The data were produced by immunoSEQ multiplex PCR, yet TCRdb's version contains in-frame clones alone and is incomplete. This sample has about 490,000 clones, with about 72% found just once. The source material was PBMCs. The origin of the receptors is a woman in her thirties or forties in good health. Some clones in this sample may be carry-over from other donors' samples.

The rearrangement uses TRBV7-5 and TRBJ1-1; the DNA was not used to check the table's D call, TRBD1. TRBV7-5 is annotated as a pseudogene. CDR3 length: 15 amino acids. In DNA, the CDR3 is TGTGTCAGAAGCCCAGAGGACAGGGCGAACACTGAAGCTTTCTTT. Its translation: CVRSPEDRANTEAFF.

This clone was picked up a small number of times. The sample carries other DNA sequences with the same CDR3. The V and J genes are TRBV4-2 and TRBJ2-1, with D perhaps matching TRBD2 (5 bases). Germline values: CDR1 LGHNA, CDR2 YNFKEQ. The length of the CDR3 is 12 residues. Trimming took off 3 bases at V and 9 bases at J, with 9 bases between the two ends. The CDR3 protein is CASSQDFGEQFF. CDR3 nucleotide sequence: TGTGCCAGCAGCCAGGACTTCGGTGAGCAGTTCTTC.

This chain uses TRBV5-5 with TRBJ2-7; D may correspond to TRBD1 or TRBD2 (5 bases each). The CDR3 covers 15 residues. Trimming took 1 base from V and 4 from J, leaving 15 bases between them. Germline V CDR1 and CDR2: SGHKS, YYEKEE (reference sequence). In nucleotides, the CDR3 is TGTGCCAGCAGCTTGTACGGGACCATTGAATACGAGCAGTACTTC. Translated: CASSLYGTIEYEQYF.

DNA for the CDR3: TGTGCCAGCAGCTTAGCCGGGGGAAGGGCCTACGAGCAGTACTTC. Translated: CASSLAGGRAYEQYF. The J gene is TRBJ2-7, the V gene TRBV7-2, with D possibly matching TRBD2 (6 bases). This CDR3 has 15 amino acids. Germline CDR1 is SGHTA and CDR2 is FQGNSA. With 0 bases removed from V and 2 bases from J, the gap between germline ends came to 11 bases.

Note on this clone: Other DNA sequences from this sample encode an identical CDR3 as well. The chain joins TRBV18 to TRBJ2-3; D not certain. The CDR3 length is 12 residues. CDR1 and CDR2 (germline): KGHSH, LQKENI. Deletions cut 1 base from V and 1 base from J, with 0 bases between. Written as DNA, the CDR3 is TGTGCCAGCTCACCACGCACAGATACGCAGTATTTT. Protein sequence: CASSPRTDTQYF.